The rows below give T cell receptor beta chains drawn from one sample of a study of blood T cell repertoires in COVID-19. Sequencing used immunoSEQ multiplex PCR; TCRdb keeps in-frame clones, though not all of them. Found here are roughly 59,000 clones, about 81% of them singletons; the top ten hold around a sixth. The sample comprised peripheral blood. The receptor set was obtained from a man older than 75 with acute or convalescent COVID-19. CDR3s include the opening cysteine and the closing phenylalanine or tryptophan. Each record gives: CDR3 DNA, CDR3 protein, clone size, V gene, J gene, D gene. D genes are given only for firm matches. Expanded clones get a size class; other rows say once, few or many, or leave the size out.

CDR3 DNA: TGTGCCAGCTCACCGACCGGACAGGGTTGGACTGGGGCCAACGTCCTGACTTTC
CDR3 protein: CASSPTGQGWTGANVLTF
clone size: NA
V gene: TRBV18
J gene: TRBJ2-6
D gene: TRBD1

CDR3 DNA: TGTGCCAGCAGTCCCACTAGCGGGGGGATTACAGATACGCAGTATTTT
CDR3 protein: CASSPTSGGITDTQYF
clone size: NA
V gene: TRBV25-1
J gene: TRBJ2-3
D gene: TRBD2

CDR3 DNA: TGTGCCAGCAGTTACCTCGGGACAAAGGATGGCTACACCTTC
CDR3 protein: CASSYLGTKDGYTF
clone size: NA
V gene: TRBV6-6
J gene: TRBJ1-2
D gene: NA

CDR3 DNA: TGCGCCAGCAGCCCCGAGGGACTAGGGCACTCCTACGAGCAGTACTTC
CDR3 protein: CASSPEGLGHSYEQYF
clone size: NA
V gene: TRBV5-1
J gene: TRBJ2-7
D gene: TRBD2

CDR3 DNA: TGTGCCAGCAGCTTTTCGTACACCTTGAACACTGAAGCTTTCTTT
CDR3 protein: CASSFSYTLNTEAFF
clone size: NA
V gene: TRBV5-5
J gene: TRBJ1-1
D gene: NA

CDR3 DNA: TGTGCCTGGAGTGCCTGGGACAGAAATCAGCCCCAGCATTTT
CDR3 protein: CAWSAWDRNQPQHF
clone size: NA
V gene: TRBV30
J gene: TRBJ1-5
D gene: TRBD1

CDR3 DNA: TGCGCCAGCAGCTACCTGGACAGACAAGAGACCCAGTACTTC
CDR3 protein: CASSYLDRQETQYF
clone size: NA
V gene: TRBV5-1
J gene: TRBJ2-5
D gene: NA

CDR3 DNA: TGTGCCAGCAACCTGGGGAGCGGGAGGGCCTTTTACACAGATACGCAGTATTTT
CDR3 protein: CASNLGSGRAFYTDTQYF
clone size: NA
V gene: TRBV7-9
J gene: TRBJ2-3
D gene: TRBD2

CDR3 DNA: TGTGCCAGCAGCTCCCTACAGGGATCTGGATCACCCCTCCACTTT
CDR3 protein: CASSSLQGSGSPLHF
clone size: NA
V gene: TRBV5-6
J gene: TRBJ1-6
D gene: NA

CDR3 DNA: TGCGCCAGCAGCCATACCCAGGGCGGGGGAACTGAAGCTTTCTTT
CDR3 protein: CASSHTQGGGTEAFF
clone size: medium-sized
V gene: TRBV4-1
J gene: TRBJ1-1
D gene: NA

CDR3 DNA: TGTGCCAGCAGCTTACCGGGACTAGCGGGAGTCATCGATGAGCAGTTCTTC
CDR3 protein: CASSLPGLAGVIDEQFF
clone size: NA
V gene: TRBV7-9
J gene: TRBJ2-1
D gene: TRBD2

CDR3 DNA: TGTGCCAGCCGGCGGCAGAGCTCCTACGAGCAGTACTTC
CDR3 protein: CASRRQSSYEQYF
clone size: few
V gene: TRBV6-5
J gene: TRBJ2-7
D gene: NA

CDR3 DNA: TGTGCCAGCAGCTCGATCGGACAGGGAGCTTCCGAGCAGTACTTC
CDR3 protein: CASSSIGQGASEQYF
clone size: few
V gene: TRBV7-8
J gene: TRBJ2-7
D gene: TRBD1

CDR3 DNA: TGTGCCAGCAGCTTAGTGTCCCAACGGGACACCGGGGAGCTGTTTTTT
CDR3 protein: CASSLVSQRDTGELFF
clone size: once
V gene: TRBV7-2
J gene: TRBJ2-2
D gene: NA

CDR3 DNA: TGTGCCAGCAGCCAATACTACGAGCAGTACTTC
CDR3 protein: CASSQYYEQYF
clone size: NA
V gene: TRBV14
J gene: TRBJ2-7
D gene: NA

CDR3 DNA: TGTGCCAGCAGCCTACAGGGTGGAGCCTACGAGCAGTACTTC
CDR3 protein: CASSLQGGAYEQYF
clone size: few
V gene: TRBV7-6
J gene: TRBJ2-7
D gene: NA

CDR3 DNA: TGTGCCAGCAGTGAAGCGTTGGACTTCTACGAGCAGTACTTC
CDR3 protein: CASSEALDFYEQYF
clone size: NA
V gene: TRBV2
J gene: TRBJ2-7
D gene: NA

CDR3 DNA: TGTGCCAGCAGCTCCGGACAGGGGGCGGCCTATGGCTACACCTTC
CDR3 protein: CASSSGQGAAYGYTF
clone size: NA
V gene: TRBV7-2
J gene: TRBJ1-2
D gene: TRBD1

CDR3 DNA: TGTGCCAGTAGTCCGGGGAAGAGTTACGAGCAGTACTTC
CDR3 protein: CASSPGKSYEQYF
clone size: NA
V gene: TRBV19
J gene: TRBJ2-7
D gene: NA

CDR3 DNA: TGTGCCAGCAGCAAAGATGCCCCTAGTCTCTTAGAGCAGTTCTTC
CDR3 protein: CASSKDAPSLLEQFF
clone size: NA
V gene: TRBV21-1
J gene: TRBJ2-1
D gene: NA

CDR3 DNA: TGCAGCGTTGTAGGCGGGAGTGGGGAGACCCAGTACTTC
CDR3 protein: CSVVGGSGETQYF
clone size: NA
V gene: TRBV29-1
J gene: TRBJ2-5
D gene: TRBD2

CDR3 DNA: TGTGCCAGCAGCTTAGAGGTACAGCGGGGCGGAGAGACCCAGTACTTC
CDR3 protein: CASSLEVQRGGETQYF
clone size: once
V gene: TRBV7-2
J gene: TRBJ2-5
D gene: TRBD2

CDR3 DNA: TGTGCCAGTAGTCCGGGAGGGGGACAGGGAGCTTTCTTT
CDR3 protein: CASSPGGGQGAFF
clone size: NA
V gene: TRBV19
J gene: TRBJ1-1
D gene: TRBD1

CDR3 DNA: TGTGCCAGCAGTGAAGAAGCGGAGGCGGCAACAGATACGCAGTATTTT
CDR3 protein: CASSEEAEAATDTQYF
clone size: NA
V gene: TRBV6-4
J gene: TRBJ2-3
D gene: NA

CDR3 DNA: TGCGCCAGCAGCCCGGGACTAGCGGGTCTTGAGCAGTTCTTC
CDR3 protein: CASSPGLAGLEQFF
clone size: NA
V gene: TRBV5-1
J gene: TRBJ2-1
D gene: TRBD2

CDR3 DNA: TGTGCCAGCAGCTCTCCGACAGGGTTGCACACTGAAGCTTTCTTT
CDR3 protein: CASSSPTGLHTEAFF
clone size: NA
V gene: TRBV5-4
J gene: TRBJ1-1
D gene: TRBD1

CDR3 DNA: TGTGCCAGCAGAGCACAGGGCACAGATACGCAGTATTTT
CDR3 protein: CASRAQGTDTQYF
clone size: NA
V gene: TRBV3-1/TRBV3-2
J gene: TRBJ2-3
D gene: NA

CDR3 DNA: TGTGCCAGCGCCGGGGGGAGGAGCAGTGGCTACACCTTC
CDR3 protein: CASAGGRSSGYTF
clone size: NA
V gene: TRBV7-2
J gene: TRBJ1-2
D gene: NA

CDR3 DNA: TGTGCCAGCAGGACCGGGACAGCGAATGAAAAACTGTTTTTT
CDR3 protein: CASRTGTANEKLFF
clone size: NA
V gene: TRBV7-2
J gene: TRBJ1-4
D gene: TRBD1

CDR3 DNA: TGTGCCACCAGCGACCCGGACAGGGGACTAGGCGGGGAGCTGTTTTTT
CDR3 protein: CATSDPDRGLGGELFF
clone size: NA
V gene: TRBV24-1
J gene: TRBJ2-2
D gene: NA

CDR3 DNA: TGTGCCAGCAGTCAAGACACGCCAGATACGCAGTATTTT
CDR3 protein: CASSQDTPDTQYF
clone size: NA
V gene: TRBV6-6
J gene: TRBJ2-3
D gene: NA

CDR3 DNA: TGTGCCAGCAGCCCATACGGGGTTAATGAAAAACTGTTTTTT
CDR3 protein: CASSPYGVNEKLFF
clone size: NA
V gene: TRBV2
J gene: TRBJ1-4
D gene: NA

CDR3 DNA: TGTGCCAGCAGTTACGACAGGGTGGACTATGGCTACACCTTC
CDR3 protein: CASSYDRVDYGYTF
clone size: NA
V gene: TRBV6-6
J gene: TRBJ1-2
D gene: TRBD1

CDR3 DNA: TGCAGCGTTGCAGACTTCTCTGGGGCCAACGTCCTGACTTTC
CDR3 protein: CSVADFSGANVLTF
clone size: NA
V gene: TRBV29-1
J gene: TRBJ2-6
D gene: NA